A selection of T cell receptor beta chains follows, all from one sample in a study of graft-versus-host responses after intestinal transplantation. The protocol was immunoSEQ multiplex PCR, while the TCRdb copy is restricted to in-frame clones and leaves out a portion. The sample lists 10,000 to 15,000 clones, approximately 84% occurring once. The sample here was PBMCs, taken roughly 290 days after intestinal transplant. Receptor source: a human patient who received an intestinal transplant, so some T cells may come from the graft donor. The CDR3 runs from the conserved cysteine through the conserved F or W. Fields, in order: CDR3 protein, CDR3 DNA, J gene, clone size, D gene, V gene. D genes are given only for firm matches. The size entry is marked missing in some rows and otherwise reads once, few, many or a size class.

cdr3_aa: CASSQEGRLVNEQFF; cdr3_nt: TGCGCCAGCAGCCAAGAAGGCCGACTAGTCAATGAGCAGTTCTTC; j_call: TRBJ2-1; clone_size: -; d_call: -; v_call: TRBV4-1
cdr3_aa: CAWSWLAGAGELFF; cdr3_nt: TGTGCCTGGAGTTGGCTAGCGGGAGCCGGGGAGCTGTTTTTT; j_call: TRBJ2-2; clone_size: -; d_call: TRBD2; v_call: TRBV30
cdr3_aa: CASSLWDLGGFDEKLFF; cdr3_nt: TGTGCCAGCAGTTTATGGGATCTAGGGGGCTTTGATGAAAAACTGTTTTTT; j_call: TRBJ1-4; clone_size: -; d_call: TRBD1; v_call: TRBV28
cdr3_aa: CASSLAGENTEAFF; cdr3_nt: TGCGCCAGCAGCTTGGCAGGGGAGAACACTGAAGCTTTCTTT; j_call: TRBJ1-1; clone_size: -; d_call: -; v_call: TRBV5-1
cdr3_aa: CASNCYNEQFF; cdr3_nt: TGTGCCAGCAACTGTTACAATGAGCAGTTCTTC; j_call: TRBJ2-1; clone_size: -; d_call: -; v_call: TRBV9
cdr3_aa: CASARQAYNEKLFF; cdr3_nt: TGCGCCAGCGCGCGACAGGCCTATAATGAAAAACTGTTTTTT; j_call: TRBJ1-4; clone_size: -; d_call: -; v_call: TRBV4-1
cdr3_aa: CASRGTGTYEQYF; cdr3_nt: TGTGCCAGCAGGGGGACAGGGACCTACGAGCAGTACTTC; j_call: TRBJ2-7; clone_size: -; d_call: TRBD1; v_call: TRBV27
cdr3_aa: CSAADEQFF; cdr3_nt: TGCAGTGCTGCTGATGAGCAGTTCTTC; j_call: TRBJ2-1; clone_size: -; d_call: -; v_call: TRBV20-1
cdr3_aa: CASSGGQGGPQYF; cdr3_nt: TGTGCCAGCAGCGGGGGACAGGGAGGACCTCAGTACTTC; j_call: TRBJ2-7; clone_size: -; d_call: TRBD1; v_call: TRBV7-2
cdr3_aa: CASSRWTAPWDEQFF; cdr3_nt: TGCGCCAGCAGTCGTTGGACGGCTCCCTGGGATGAGCAGTTCTTC; j_call: TRBJ2-1; clone_size: -; d_call: -; v_call: TRBV5-1
cdr3_aa: CATSRVGTGGSEQYF; cdr3_nt: TGTGCCACCAGCAGAGTTGGGACAGGGGGCTCCGAGCAGTACTTC; j_call: TRBJ2-7; clone_size: -; d_call: TRBD1; v_call: TRBV15
cdr3_aa: CAWGGQGAGQPQHF; cdr3_nt: TGTGCCTGGGGGGGACAGGGGGCGGGACAGCCCCAGCATTTT; j_call: TRBJ1-5; clone_size: -; d_call: TRBD1; v_call: TRBV30
cdr3_aa: CASRGQGSGEQYF; cdr3_nt: TGCGCCAGCAGGGGACAGGGGTCGGGTGAGCAGTACTTC; j_call: TRBJ2-7; clone_size: -; d_call: TRBD1; v_call: TRBV4-1
cdr3_aa: CASSPGTGELFF; cdr3_nt: TGTGCCAGCAGCCCGGGGACCGGGGAGCTGTTTTTT; j_call: TRBJ2-2; clone_size: -; d_call: -; v_call: TRBV7-3
cdr3_aa: CASSSTVGTGGTGELFF; cdr3_nt: TGCGCCAGCAGCTCGACCGTAGGGACAGGGGGCACCGGGGAGCTGTTTTTT; j_call: TRBJ2-2; clone_size: once; d_call: TRBD1; v_call: TRBV5-1
cdr3_aa: CASSLGYEQYF; cdr3_nt: TGTGCCAGCAGCTTGGGCTACGAGCAGTACTTC; j_call: TRBJ2-7; clone_size: -; d_call: -; v_call: TRBV5-4
cdr3_aa: CASSVGRLDSGNTIYF; cdr3_nt: TGTGCCAGTAGTGTGGGACGGCTTGACTCTGGAAACACCATATATTTT; j_call: TRBJ1-3; clone_size: -; d_call: -; v_call: TRBV19
cdr3_aa: CASSLAGTPYEQYF; cdr3_nt: TGCGCCAGCAGCTTGGCCGGGACACCCTACGAGCAGTACTTC; j_call: TRBJ2-7; clone_size: -; d_call: -; v_call: TRBV5-1
cdr3_aa: CASSRTSGATDTQYF; cdr3_nt: TGTGCCAGCAGCCGGACTAGCGGGGCCACAGATACGCAGTATTTT; j_call: TRBJ2-3; clone_size: -; d_call: TRBD2; v_call: TRBV7-2
cdr3_aa: CASSEGLAAAVAKNIQYF; cdr3_nt: TGTGCCAGCAGTGAGGGACTAGCGGCCGCTGTAGCCAAAAACATTCAGTACTTC; j_call: TRBJ2-4; clone_size: -; d_call: TRBD2; v_call: TRBV2
cdr3_aa: CASSQDSRWVGELFF; cdr3_nt: TGTGCCAGCAGCCAAGATAGCCGTTGGGTCGGGGAGCTGTTTTTT; j_call: TRBJ2-2; clone_size: -; d_call: -; v_call: TRBV4-2
cdr3_aa: CASSLTGADYYGYTF; cdr3_nt: TGTGCCAGCAGTTTAACAGGGGCCGACTACTATGGCTACACCTTC; j_call: TRBJ1-2; clone_size: -; d_call: TRBD1; v_call: TRBV6-6
cdr3_aa: CASSQDAAGDNYGYTF; cdr3_nt: TGCGCCAGCAGCCAAGATGCGGCAGGGGACAACTATGGCTACACCTTC; j_call: TRBJ1-2; clone_size: -; d_call: -; v_call: TRBV4-3
cdr3_aa: CASSWGQVGAEAFF; cdr3_nt: TGTGCCAGCAGTTGGGGACAGGTAGGCGCTGAAGCTTTCTTT; j_call: TRBJ1-1; clone_size: few; d_call: TRBD1; v_call: TRBV27
cdr3_aa: CASSPLGGGPGDTQYF; cdr3_nt: TGTGCCAGCAGCCCTTTGGGGGGAGGGCCGGGAGATACGCAGTATTTT; j_call: TRBJ2-3; clone_size: once; d_call: TRBD2; v_call: TRBV7-2
cdr3_aa: CASSTSGRASSYEQYF; cdr3_nt: TGTGCCAGCTCAACTAGCGGGAGGGCAAGCTCCTACGAGCAGTACTTC; j_call: TRBJ2-7; clone_size: -; d_call: TRBD2; v_call: TRBV7-9
cdr3_aa: CASSSPQGSFYEQYF; cdr3_nt: TGTGCCAGCAGTTCTCCCCAGGGTAGCTTCTACGAGCAGTACTTC; j_call: TRBJ2-7; clone_size: -; d_call: -; v_call: TRBV28
cdr3_aa: CASSTGLNEQFF; cdr3_nt: TGTGCCAGCAGTACAGGGCTCAATGAGCAGTTCTTC; j_call: TRBJ2-1; clone_size: -; d_call: -; v_call: TRBV6-5
cdr3_aa: CASSPDDRGPNSGANVLTF; cdr3_nt: TGTGCCAGCTCACCCGACGACAGGGGACCCAACTCTGGGGCCAACGTCCTGACTTTC; j_call: TRBJ2-6; clone_size: -; d_call: TRBD1; v_call: TRBV18
cdr3_aa: CASMRAWNTGELFF; cdr3_nt: TGTGCCAGCATGAGGGCCTGGAACACCGGGGAGCTGTTTTTT; j_call: TRBJ2-2; clone_size: few; d_call: -; v_call: TRBV28
cdr3_aa: CASSLGREYNEQFF; cdr3_nt: TGTGCCAGCTCACTAGGCAGAGAGTACAATGAGCAGTTCTTC; j_call: TRBJ2-1; clone_size: -; d_call: -; v_call: TRBV6-1
cdr3_aa: CASSLTSLGSSEQFF; cdr3_nt: TGTGCCAGCAGTTTAACGTCACTAGGGAGCAGTGAGCAGTTCTTC; j_call: TRBJ2-1; clone_size: -; d_call: -; v_call: TRBV27
cdr3_aa: CAWSVGGTEAFF; cdr3_nt: TGTGCCTGGAGTGTGGGGGGAACTGAAGCTTTCTTT; j_call: TRBJ1-1; clone_size: -; d_call: -; v_call: TRBV30
cdr3_aa: CASSQGLRGSGEQFF; cdr3_nt: TGCGCCAGCAGCCAAGGTTTGCGGGGTAGTGGTGAGCAGTTCTTC; j_call: TRBJ2-1; clone_size: -; d_call: -; v_call: TRBV4-1
cdr3_aa: CASRPDRGSYNEQFF; cdr3_nt: TGTGCCAGCAGGCCCGACAGGGGATCATACAATGAGCAGTTCTTC; j_call: TRBJ2-1; clone_size: -; d_call: TRBD1; v_call: TRBV28
cdr3_aa: CASSLVLGQGVSGYTF; cdr3_nt: TGTGCCAGCAGCTTAGTGTTGGGACAGGGGGTTAGTGGCTACACCTTC; j_call: TRBJ1-2; clone_size: few; d_call: TRBD1; v_call: TRBV13
cdr3_aa: CASSSQQGNTEAFF; cdr3_nt: TGTGCCAGCAGTTCTCAGCAGGGGAACACTGAAGCTTTCTTT; j_call: TRBJ1-1; clone_size: -; d_call: -; v_call: TRBV6-4
cdr3_aa: CEVNEQFF; cdr3_nt: TGTGAGGTCAATGAGCAGTTCTTC; j_call: TRBJ2-1; clone_size: -; d_call: -; v_call: TRBV19
cdr3_aa: CASSEWVGEQFF; cdr3_nt: TGTGCCAGCAGTGAATGGGTAGGCGAGCAGTTCTTC; j_call: TRBJ2-1; clone_size: -; d_call: -; v_call: TRBV6-1